This T cell receptor beta chain derives from a study of blood T cell repertoires in COVID-19. Study context: Acute and convalescent COVID-19 samples came from the United States, Italy and Spain. PBMCs, B-cell-depleted T cells, or T cells were the source of the cDNA or gDNA that made up the material.

V was clipped by 3 bases and J by 4 bases, with 3 bases between them. This CDR3 is 12 amino acids long. CDR1 is MGHDK and CDR2 is SYGVNS in the germline V gene. Original handling: The authors estimated nucleated cell counts from reference gene primer amplification. TCRdb's table, derived via immunoSEQ multiplex PCR, lists solely in-frame clones and lacks some. From that table come the V and J calls and clone size; the DNA was used to work out D and trimming. Of 100,000 or so clones listed, less than 90% are singletons. This chain links TRBV25-1 with TRBJ2-2, with no clear D. This clonotype was sampled from a man in his fifties with acute or convalescent COVID-19. Sequenced: peripheral blood. CDR3 DNA: TGTGCCAGCAGTGAGAGCACCGGGGAGCTGTTTTTT. This encodes CASSESTGELFF. Full variable domain (missing parts from reference TRBV25-1 and TRBJ2-2): EADIYQTPRYLVIGTGKKITLECSQTMGHDKMYWYQQDPGMELHLIHYSYGVNSTEKGDLSSESTVSRIRTEHFPLTLESARPSHTSQYLCASSESTGELFFGEGSRLTVL.